The 25 T cell receptor beta chains below were found in one sample sequenced in a study of response to subunit inactivated influenza vaccine. TCRdb processed the RT-PCR reads anew with MiXCR; each CDR3 protein has one entry. The sample consists of 500,000 to 600,000 distinct CDR3 sequences, around 15% of them appearing once. Material: PBMCs from blood, obtained about 13 days after vaccination. The receptor set was obtained from a middle-aged man who received an inactivated influenza vaccine.

The DNA of the CDR3 is TGTGCCAGCAGTCCGAGGGTTCCCTCCTCCTACGAGCAGTACTTC. Protein sequence: CASSPRVPSSYEQYF. J is TRBJ2-7 and V is TRBV12-3 or TRBV12-4; maybe TRBD2 (5 bases). V lost 5 bases to trimming and J lost 0 bases, with 14 bases between them. The CDR3 runs 15 residues.

This chain uses TRBV12-3 or TRBV12-4 with TRBJ2-2; the D call may be TRBD1 or TRBD2 (5 bases each). This CDR3 has 13 residues. The V and J ends lost 7 bases and 6 bases respectively, with 12 bases between them. CDR3 sequence: CASKISGPGELFF. The CDR3, as DNA: TGTGCCAGCAAAATATCGGGGCCCGGGGAGCTGTTTTTT.

The V gene is TRBV28, the J gene TRBJ2-7; 15 bases align to TRBD2. J gave up 0 bases and V 6 bases, and 9 bases lay outside the gene matches. The CDR3 totals 18 residues. Germline CDR1 reads MDHEN; CDR2 reads SYDVKM. CDR3 loop: CASRRGGLAGGFSYEQYF. CDR3 sequence (DNA): TGTGCCAGCAGGCGGGGGGGACTAGCGGGAGGCTTCTCCTACGAGCAGTACTTC.

This clonotype has at least ten counts. V gene TRBV4-2 combines with J gene TRBJ2-5, with D unresolved. Trimming left V 2 bases short and J 5 bases short, with 6 bases between. CDR1 and CDR2 from the germline V gene are LGHNA and YNFKEQ. The CDR3 runs 12 residues. The CDR3 loop is CASSQPGETQYF. As DNA, the CDR3 is TGTGCCAGCAGCCAACCCGGGGAGACCCAGTACTTC.

This clonotype was recorded a few times. V is TRBV5-1 and J is TRBJ1-4; D call uncertain. This CDR3 is built from 16 residues. Looked up from germline, CDR1 is SGHRS and CDR2 is YFSETQ. Trimming pared 2 bases from V and 0 bases from J, leaving 11 bases between. This CDR3 is CASSFGVAATNEKLFF. The CDR3 region has the DNA TGCGCCAGCAGCTTTGGAGTAGCCGCAACTAATGAAAAACTGTTTTTT.

This clonotype showed up many times. V gene TRBV5-5 combines with J gene TRBJ1-1; D might be TRBD1 (5 bases). The CDR3 is made up of 14 amino acids. The germline V gene encodes CDR1 SGHKS and CDR2 YYEKEE (reference sequence). The germline V and J ends were trimmed by 2 bases and 5 bases, with 13 bases remaining between them. The CDR3 nucleotides are TGTGCCAGCAGCTTTACAGGCGGCGGGACTGAAGCTTTCTTT. Protein: CASSFTGGGTEAFF.

V is TRBV10-3 and J is TRBJ1-1; no clear D. Germline V gene lookup returns CDR1 ENHRY and CDR2 SYGVKD. With 7 bases removed from V and 3 bases from J, the gap between germline ends came to 12 bases. The CDR3 is 13 amino acids. CDR3 region: CAIKGRGDTEAFF. For the CDR3, the DNA is TGTGCCATCAAAGGACGTGGGGACACTGAAGCTTTCTTT.

The genes are TRBV6-5 and TRBJ1-1, with D unclear. This CDR3 has 14 amino acids. Trimming removed 2 bases from V and 5 bases from J, with 12 bases in between. From germline, CDR1 is MNHEY and CDR2 SVGAGI. As DNA, the CDR3 is TGTGCCAGCAGTTACCGCACATGGTCGACTGAAGCTTTCTTT. This codes for CASSYRTWSTEAFF.

This clonotype has only a few counts. The chain employs TRBV6-5 and TRBJ2-3; D tentatively fits TRBD1 or TRBD2 (5 bases each). The CDR3 spans 16 residues. Trimming took off 0 bases at V and 1 base at J, with 11 bases between the two ends. The germline gives CDR1 MNHEY, CDR2 SVGAGI. The CDR3 is CASSYSTLGGTDTQYF. The CDR3 coding sequence is TGTGCCAGCAGTTACTCGACACTAGGGGGCACAGATACGCAGTATTTT.

A few counts support this clonotype. CDR3: CASSQETRGTSHEQYF. The CDR3, as DNA: TGTGCCAGCAGCCAAGAGACCCGCGGGACGTCCCACGAGCAGTACTTC. The V and J genes are TRBV4-2 and TRBJ2-7; D may be TRBD2 (6 bases). The CDR3 has 16 residues. V lost 0 bases and J lost 5, with 17 bases in between. CDR1 LGHNA and CDR2 YNFKEQ come from the germline V gene.

The V call is TRBV20-1, the J call TRBJ1-1; no definite D call. CDR3 length: 13 residues. The germline V and J ends were trimmed by 5 bases and 4 bases, with 14 bases remaining between them. Germline V gives CDR1 DFQATT, CDR2 SNEGSKA (reference sequence). The CDR3 sequence is CSAVILWGTEAFF. CDR3 in DNA: TGCAGTGCTGTTATCCTCTGGGGCACTGAAGCTTTCTTT.

This clonotype was recorded a few times. The chain couples TRBV12-3 or TRBV12-4 to TRBJ2-2; 7 bases are shared with TRBD1. The CDR3 contains 14 residues. V lost 10 bases and J lost 2; bases outside the gene matches: 7. The CDR3 loop reads CATGTETNTGELFF. CDR3 DNA: TGTGCCACCGGGACAGAGACTAACACCGGGGAGCTGTTTTTT.

This chain connects TRBV12-3 or TRBV12-4 to TRBJ1-1; no firm D call. V was cut by 5 bases and J by 3 bases, with 10 bases left in between. This CDR3 region has 13 residues. The CDR3 spells CASSTLTYTEAFF. In DNA form, the CDR3 reads TGTGCCAGCAGTACTTTAACCTACACTGAAGCTTTCTTT.

This clonotype was recorded a few times. The chain employs TRBV29-1 and TRBJ2-2, with 11 bases fitting TRBD2. This CDR3 spans 13 amino acids. V lost 5 bases and J lost 5; bases outside the gene matches: 1. The germline gives CDR1 SQVTM, CDR2 ANQGSEA. CDR3 DNA: TGCAGCGTTACTAGCGGGGGAACCGGGGAGCTGTTTTTT. Translated: CSVTSGGTGELFF.

This clonotype was detected a few times. V is TRBV9 and J is TRBJ1-5, with 8 nucleotides matching TRBD1. The length of the CDR3 is 16 residues. After removal of 0 bases from V and 4 bases from J, the junction contained 6 bases not matched to a gene. Germline assignment: CDR1 SGDLS and CDR2 YYNGEE. The CDR3 DNA is TGTGCCAGCAGCGTAGGACCGGACAGGGATAATCAGCCCCAGCATTTT. This encodes CASSVGPDRDNQPQHF.

The rearrangement uses TRBV6-1 and TRBJ2-7; 11 bases are a match to TRBD1. The CDR3 is 16 amino acids. Per germline, CDR1 MNHNS and CDR2 SASEGT. The junction had 7 bases not matched to a gene; V was cut back by 2 bases and J by 4 bases. In nucleotides, the CDR3 is TGTGCCAGCAGTGAAAATTCCGGGACAGGGGGTTACGAGCAGTACTTC. It yields the protein CASSENSGTGGYEQYF.

In this sample, this clonotype turned up a few times. The chain is built from TRBV7-2 and TRBJ2-4; TRBD1 is a possible D gene (6 bases). V lost 5 bases and J lost 9, with 17 bases in between. CDR1 is SGHTA, CDR2 FQGNSA, per germline. This CDR3 region has 14 residues. The CDR3 region is CASSQNTGLSIQYF. CDR3 nucleotides: TGTGCCAGCAGCCAAAATACAGGGTTGTCCATTCAGTACTTC.

Details on this clonotype: Since a much larger clone is just one base distant, this may be a read error. V is TRBV5-1 and J is TRBJ2-1; D call uncertain. CDR3 length: 16 residues. Germline-derived CDR1 and CDR2 are SGHRS and YFSETQ. CDR3 nucleotide sequence: TGCGCCAGCAGCACACTTGGCTCCGGGCCTTACACTGAGCAGTTCTTC. This gives the protein CASSTLGSGPYTEQFF.

This clonotype was seen more than once but under ten times. The rearrangement links TRBV7-2 to TRBJ1-2, with a possible D match to TRBD1 (5 bases). Looked up from germline, CDR1 is SGHTA and CDR2 is FQGNSA. V was cut by 4 bases and J by 4 bases, with 10 bases left in between. The CDR3 is 13 residues long. The DNA of the CDR3 is TGTGCCAGCAGCTATGGACAAGTCTATGGCTACACCTTC. Translating gives CASSYGQVYGYTF.

This clonotype was recorded a few times. The V call is TRBV7-9, the J call TRBJ2-1; 14 nucleotides agree with TRBD2. CDR1 and CDR2 from the germline V gene are SEHNR and FQNEAQ (reference sequence). The CDR3 extends over 17 amino acids. V was clipped by 3 bases and J by 3 bases; unmatched bases: 4. CDR3 loop: CASSLGLAGDLYNEQFF. CDR3 nucleotide sequence: TGTGCCAGCAGCTTGGGACTAGCGGGGGATCTCTACAATGAGCAGTTCTTC.

Note on this clonotype: One junction end does not reproduce the germline sequence, and a read error may be involved. The chain combines TRBV5-1 with TRBJ2-1; TRBD2 agrees at 10 bases. Per germline, CDR1 SGHRS and CDR2 YFSETQ. The CDR3 extends over 20 amino acids. The CDR3 loop reads CASSLRSQGLLAGVGNVQFF. As DNA, the CDR3 is TGCGCCAGCAGCTTGCGCTCCCAGGGGCTGCTAGCGGGGGTTGGCAATGTGCAGTTCTTC. The full variable domain, rest sourced from reference TRBV5-1 and TRBJ2-1, is KAGVTQTPRYLIKTRGQQVTLSCSPISGHRSVSWYQQTPGQGLQFLFEYFSETQRNKGNFPGRFSGRQFSNSRSEMNVSTLELGDSALYLCASSLRSQGLLAGVGNVQFFGPGTRLTVL.

This clonotype was counted ten times or more. The rearrangement joins TRBV25-1 to TRBJ2-5; no reliable D call. With 3 bases removed from V and 6 bases from J, the gap between germline ends came to 5 bases. The CDR3 loop spans 11 amino acids. Germline CDR1 reads MGHDK; CDR2 reads SYGVNS. In nucleotides, the CDR3 is TGTGCCAGCAGTGACATAAAGACCCAGTACTTC. It translates to CASSDIKTQYF.

This clonotype was recorded a few times. The V call is TRBV18, the J call TRBJ2-7, with 8 bases fitting TRBD1. Germline values: CDR1 KGHSH, CDR2 LQKENI. This CDR3 has 14 amino acids. The junction had 4 bases not matched to a gene; V was cut back by 2 bases and J by 4 bases. DNA for the CDR3: TGTGCCAGCTCACCAAAGCAGGGGGCTTACGAGCAGTACTTC. It specifies CASSPKQGAYEQYF.

This clonotype was observed a handful of times. The chain has TRBV7-2 and TRBJ2-1, with D perhaps being TRBD1 or TRBD2 (6 bases each). The CDR3 is 14 residues long. Germline V lookup: CDR1 SGHTA, CDR2 FQGNSA. Trimming removed 0 bases at V and 8 bases at J, with 11 bases between. The DNA of the CDR3 is TGTGCCAGCAGCTTAGCCGGGGGCTTTGATGAGCAGTTCTTC. Its protein is CASSLAGGFDEQFF.

The chain recombines TRBV29-1 with TRBJ1-2; 9 bases are shared with TRBD1. V was pared by 4 bases and J by 6 bases, with 6 bases of the junction left unmatched. Looked up from germline, CDR1 is SQVTM and CDR2 is ANQGSEA. The CDR3 runs to 13 residues. Here the CDR3 reads CSVVSGQGDGYTF. The CDR3 coding sequence is TGCAGCGTTGTTTCGGGACAGGGAGATGGCTACACCTTC.